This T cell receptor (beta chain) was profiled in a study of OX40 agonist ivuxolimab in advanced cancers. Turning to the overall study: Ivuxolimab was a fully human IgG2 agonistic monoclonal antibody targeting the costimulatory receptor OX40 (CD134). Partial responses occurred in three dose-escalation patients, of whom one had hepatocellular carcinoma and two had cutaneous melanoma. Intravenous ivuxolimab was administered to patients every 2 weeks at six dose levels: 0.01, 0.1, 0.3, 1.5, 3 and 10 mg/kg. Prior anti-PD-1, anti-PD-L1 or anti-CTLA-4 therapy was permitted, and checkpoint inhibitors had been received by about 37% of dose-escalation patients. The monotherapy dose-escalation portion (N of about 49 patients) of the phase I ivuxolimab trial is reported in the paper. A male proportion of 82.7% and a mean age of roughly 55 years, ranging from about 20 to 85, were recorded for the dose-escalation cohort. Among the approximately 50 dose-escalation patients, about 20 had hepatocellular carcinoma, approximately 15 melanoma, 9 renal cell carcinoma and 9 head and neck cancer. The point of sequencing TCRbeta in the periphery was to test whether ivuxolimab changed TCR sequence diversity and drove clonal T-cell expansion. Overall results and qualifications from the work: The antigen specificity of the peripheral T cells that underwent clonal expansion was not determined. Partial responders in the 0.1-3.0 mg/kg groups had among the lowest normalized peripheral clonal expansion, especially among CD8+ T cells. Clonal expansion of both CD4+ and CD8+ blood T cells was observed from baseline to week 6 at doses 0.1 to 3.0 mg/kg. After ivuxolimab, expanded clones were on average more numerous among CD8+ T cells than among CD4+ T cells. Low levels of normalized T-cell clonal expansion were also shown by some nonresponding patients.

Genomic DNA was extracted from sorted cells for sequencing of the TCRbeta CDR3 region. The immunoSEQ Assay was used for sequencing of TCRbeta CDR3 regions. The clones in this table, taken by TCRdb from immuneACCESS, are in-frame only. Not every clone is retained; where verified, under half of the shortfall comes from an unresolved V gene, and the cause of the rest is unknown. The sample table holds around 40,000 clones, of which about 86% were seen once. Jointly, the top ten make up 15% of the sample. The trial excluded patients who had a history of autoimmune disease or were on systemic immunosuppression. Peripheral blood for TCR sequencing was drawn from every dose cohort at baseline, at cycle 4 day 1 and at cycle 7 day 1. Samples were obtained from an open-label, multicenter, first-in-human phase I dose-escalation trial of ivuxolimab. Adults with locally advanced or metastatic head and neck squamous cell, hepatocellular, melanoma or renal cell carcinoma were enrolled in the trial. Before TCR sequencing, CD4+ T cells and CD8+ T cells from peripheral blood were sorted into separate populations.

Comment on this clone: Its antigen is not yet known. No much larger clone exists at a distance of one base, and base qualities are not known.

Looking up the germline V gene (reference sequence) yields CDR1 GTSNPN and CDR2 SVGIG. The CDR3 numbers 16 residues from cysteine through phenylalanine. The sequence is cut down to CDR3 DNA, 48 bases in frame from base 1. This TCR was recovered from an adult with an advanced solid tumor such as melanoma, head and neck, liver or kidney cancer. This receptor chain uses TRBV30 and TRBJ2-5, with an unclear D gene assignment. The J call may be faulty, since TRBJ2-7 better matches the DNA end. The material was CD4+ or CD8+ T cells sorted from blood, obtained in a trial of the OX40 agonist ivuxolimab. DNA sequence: TGTGCCTGGAGTGTACCGGTCGCCGGATTTTCCTACGAGCAGTACTTC. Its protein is CAWSVPVAGFSYEQYF.